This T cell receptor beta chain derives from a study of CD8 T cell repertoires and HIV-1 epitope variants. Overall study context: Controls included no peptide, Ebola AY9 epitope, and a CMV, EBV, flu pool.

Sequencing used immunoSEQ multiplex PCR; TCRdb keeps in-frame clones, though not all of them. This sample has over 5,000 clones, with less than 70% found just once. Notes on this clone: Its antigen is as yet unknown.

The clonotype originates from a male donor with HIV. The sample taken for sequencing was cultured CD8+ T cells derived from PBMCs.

The CDR3 nucleotides are TGCGCCAGCAGCCAAGAGGACAGGGTTGCAGATACGCAGTATTTT. It encodes CASSQEDRVADTQYF. The rearrangement joins TRBV4-1 to TRBJ2-3, with 8 bases fitting TRBD1. The CDR3 spans 15 residues. V shed 0 bases and J 4 bases; nucleotides not matched to a gene: 3. Germline CDR1 reads MGHRA; CDR2 reads YSYEKL.